A single sample gave rise to the 27 T cell receptor beta chains below, sequenced in a study of blood T cells in healthy people across ages. Alongside a J-beta primer mix, a sample-barcoded 5' primer served in a second PCR lasting about 7 to 12 cycles. TCRdb itself ran the 5' RACE reads through MiXCR, one entry per CDR3 protein. The sample has some 760,000 distinct CDR3 sequences; around a quarter are singletons. These same data were also listed under a study on T cells of mothers and their children.

The sequencing input was blood. All receptors derive from a boy between 10 and 17 years old in good health.

The chain employs TRBV28 and TRBJ2-5; no clear D gene. The J call may be in error: the DNA end matches TRBJ2-7 better. The CDR3 runs to 15 residues. Per germline, CDR1 MDHEN and CDR2 SYDVKM. The CDR3 coding sequence is TGTGCCAGCAGTTTACTTTCGGAAAGCTCCTACGAGCAGTACTTC. Amino acid sequence: CASSLLSESSYEQYF.

V and J are TRBV7-2 and TRBJ1-2; D gene ambiguous. Trimming stripped 4 bases from V and 4 bases from J, with 10 bases between. Germline V gene data show CDR1 as SGHTA and CDR2 as FQGNSA. The CDR3 runs to 13 residues. The CDR3 here is CASSSRVTYGYTF. The CDR3 DNA is TGTGCCAGCAGCTCAAGGGTAACCTATGGCTACACCTTC.

The chain combines TRBV6-5 with TRBJ1-1, with D perhaps matching TRBD1 (6 bases). Germline V lookup: CDR1 MNHEY, CDR2 SVGAGI. The CDR3 has 14 residues. Trimming cost V 4 bases and J 1 base, with 10 bases left between them. CDR3 protein: CASSLGDTNTEAFF. CDR3 coding DNA: TGTGCCAGCAGTTTGGGGGACACGAACACTGAAGCTTTCTTT.

V is TRBV10-3 and J is TRBJ2-7; 9 bases match TRBD1. Germline CDR1 is ENHRY and CDR2 is SYGVKD. This CDR3 has 14 amino acids. With V trimmed by 4 bases and J by 4 bases, 5 bases remained unmatched. In nucleotides, the CDR3 is TGTGCCATCAGTGCTGGGACAGGGACTTACGAGCAGTACTTC. Encoded protein: CAISAGTGTYEQYF.

Only a few counts were recorded for this clonotype. The chain is built from TRBV29-1 and TRBJ2-4; tentatively, D is TRBD1 (8 bases). Per the germline V gene, CDR1 is SQVTM and CDR2 is ANQGSEA. V was trimmed by 6 bases and J by 8 bases, leaving 14 bases between them. This CDR3 contains 12 residues. DNA of the CDR3: TGCAGCGTACGGACAGGGAGGGACATTCAGTACTTC. Its translation: CSVRTGRDIQYF.

Turning to this clonotype: This CDR3 is missing its conserved last phenylalanine or tryptophan, likely due to a read error. The CDR3 protein is CASSQGTGLARETQYL. Here the CDR3 DNA reads TGCGCCAGCAGCCAGGGCACAGGACTAGCCCGGGAGACCCAGTACCTC. The V call is TRBV4-1, the J call TRBJ2-5; 8 bases fit TRBD2. Germline assignment: CDR1 MGHRA and CDR2 YSYEKL. The CDR3 length is 16 residues. Losses at the gene ends were 3 bases for V and 5 bases for J; bases not matched to a gene: 11.

The rearrangement uses TRBV29-1 and TRBJ2-1, with 7 bases lining up with TRBD2. Trimming cost V 6 bases and J 4 bases; bases outside gene matches: 12. CDR1 is SQVTM and CDR2 is ANQGSEA in the germline V gene. This CDR3 region has 15 residues. In nucleotides, the CDR3 is TGCAGCGTAAGGGATTTGTCGCGGGGGTACAATGAGCAGTTCTTC. Amino acid sequence: CSVRDLSRGYNEQFF.

This clonotype was seen a handful of times. The chain recombines TRBV20-1 with TRBJ2-5; 12 bases line up with TRBD2. Trimming cost V 8 bases and J 9 bases; bases outside gene matches: 10. Germline CDR1 and CDR2: DFQATT and SNEGSKA (reference sequence). The CDR3 runs 13 residues. CDR3 region: CSPWTSGAGAQYF. In DNA form, the CDR3 reads TGCAGTCCGTGGACTAGCGGGGCTGGGGCCCAGTACTTC.

The gene calls are TRBV29-1 and TRBJ2-3, with D perhaps TRBD1 (5 bases). Germline-derived CDR1 and CDR2 are SQVTM and ANQGSEA. CDR3 length: 12 residues. The CDR3 coding sequence is TGCAGTGCCGGACAAGGCACAGATACGCAGTATTTT. Translated, it gives CSAGQGTDTQYF.

This clonotype was recorded a few times. This chain links TRBV10-2 with TRBJ2-6; the match to TRBD1 covers 7 bases. There are 15 residues in the CDR3. J lost 4 bases, V lost 6 bases, and 6 bases had no gene match. Germline V gene data show CDR1 as WSHSY and CDR2 as SAAADI. CDR3 coding DNA: TGCGCCAGCAGCCCGGGACAGTCCGGGGCCAACGTCCTGACTTTC. Translated: CASSPGQSGANVLTF.

This clonotype was detected only a few times. V and J are TRBV6-2 or TRBV6-3 and TRBJ1-6; D perhaps matches TRBD1 (5 bases). Between the trimmed V and J ends, which lost 2 bases and 7 bases, there was a span of 15 bases. The germline gives CDR1 MNHEY, CDR2 SVGEGT. This CDR3 contains 16 residues. The DNA of the CDR3 is TGTGCCAGCAGTTACGACAGTGTGGACTTGAATTCACCCCTCCACTTT. Translating gives CASSYDSVDLNSPLHF.

This chain links TRBV29-1 with TRBJ1-1; D possibly corresponds to TRBD1 (6 bases). V was pared by 7 bases and J by 7 bases, with 16 bases between. The CDR3 length is 12 residues. The germline V gene encodes CDR1 SQVTM and CDR2 ANQGSEA. CDR3 DNA: TGCAGCGGGAACCGGGACATTGATGAAGCTTTCTTT. It specifies CSGNRDIDEAFF.

The chain recombines TRBV20-1 with TRBJ2-1, with a tentative D call TRBD2 (5 bases). Looked up from germline, CDR1 is DFQATT and CDR2 is SNEGSKA (reference sequence). V was shortened by 3 bases and J by 8 bases, with 11 bases between the two germline ends. The CDR3 is made up of 12 amino acids. The CDR3 region is CSASGVGDEQFF. CDR3 DNA: TGCAGTGCTAGTGGAGTGGGAGATGAGCAGTTCTTC.

This clonotype has just a few counts. The CDR3 region is CASSRSGGGTGELFF. DNA of the CDR3: TGTGCCAGCAGCCGTAGCGGGGGAGGGACCGGGGAGCTGTTTTTT. The chain links TRBV7-2 to TRBJ2-2; 9 nucleotides agree with TRBD2. The J segment lost 5 bases and the V segment lost 5 bases, leaving 6 bases of the junction unmatched. Germline V lookup: CDR1 SGHTA, CDR2 FQGNSA. The CDR3 totals 15 residues.

This clonotype turned up a few times. At one of its ends the junction is not consistent with the germline gene, which may arise from a read error. This rearrangement joins TRBV18 to TRBJ2-2, with D perhaps matching TRBD2 (5 bases). This CDR3 is built from 14 residues. Germline values: CDR1 KGHSH, CDR2 LQKENI. The CDR3 region is CASSPPKNTGELLF. In DNA, the CDR3 is TGTGCCAGCTCACCACCCAAAAACACCGGGGAGCTGCTTTTT.

This sequence joins TRBV7-9 and TRBJ1-1, with a possible D match to TRBD1 (6 bases). CDR1 SEHNR and CDR2 FQNEAQ come from the germline V gene (reference sequence). The CDR3 totals 15 residues. V lost 5 bases and J 5 bases, leaving 18 bases between the germline ends. For the CDR3, the DNA is TGTGCCAGCAGCAACCCAGGGGCCGGAAGGACTGAAGCTTTCTTT. Encoded protein: CASSNPGAGRTEAFF.

The chain is built from TRBV19 and TRBJ2-3, with TRBD2 as a possible D gene (6 bases). The germline CDR1 and CDR2 sequences are LNHDA and SQIVND (reference sequence). The CDR3 sequence is 16 residues long. The ends were cut back, 6 bases at V and 7 bases at J, with 23 bases in the middle. This chain's CDR3 is CASSPGIDPAGYTQYF. DNA for the CDR3: TGTGCCAGTAGCCCCGGAATCGACCCGGCGGGATATACGCAGTATTTT.

The chain carries TRBV7-9 and TRBJ1-2; D is perhaps TRBD1 (6 bases). The V gene lost 5 bases and the J gene lost 3 bases, with 13 bases spanning the gap. From germline, CDR1 is SEHNR and CDR2 FQNEAQ (reference sequence). The CDR3 is 14 residues long. The CDR3 sequence is CASSQEGVDYGYTF. In DNA form, the CDR3 reads TGTGCCAGCAGCCAGGAGGGGGTTGACTATGGCTACACCTTC.

V is TRBV2 and J is TRBJ2-7, with 10 bases lining up with TRBD2. J was trimmed by 5 bases and V by 3 bases; bases with no gene match: 10. The germline gives CDR1 SNHLY, CDR2 FYNNEI. This CDR3 comprises 16 residues. This CDR3 reads CASSDSSGGLLDEQYF. For the CDR3, the DNA is TGTGCCAGCAGTGATTCTAGCGGGGGCCTCTTAGACGAGCAGTACTTC. The variable domain in full, with the rest retrieved from reference TRBV2 and TRBJ2-7, is EPEVTQTPSHQVTQMGQEVILRCVPISNHLYFYWYRQILGQKVEFLVSFYNNEISEKSEIFDDQFSVERPDGSNFTLKIRSTKLEDSAMYFCASSDSSGGLLDEQYFGPGTRLTVT.

The sample holds a few counts of this clonotype. The rearrangement links TRBV11-2 to TRBJ1-2; D not resolved. V dropped 1 base and J dropped 4 bases, with 10 bases sitting between them. The CDR3 extends over 14 amino acids. In germline, CDR1 is SGHAT, CDR2 FQNNGV. CDR3 loop: CASSLGSLGYGYTF. The CDR3 nucleotides are TGTGCCAGCAGCTTAGGGTCCCTGGGCTATGGCTACACCTTC.

This clonotype showed up just a few times. The genes are TRBV7-8 and TRBJ2-1, with D unclear. The ends were cut back, 5 bases at V and 6 bases at J, with 20 bases in the middle. CDR1 SGHVS and CDR2 FQNEAQ come from the germline V gene. The CDR3 loop spans 16 amino acids. The CDR3 sequence: CASSPPRIGFSNEQFF. CDR3 DNA sequence: TGTGCCAGCAGCCCCCCGAGAATCGGGTTCTCCAATGAGCAGTTCTTC.

The chain has TRBV27 and TRBJ2-2; 8 bases align to TRBD1. J was trimmed by 2 bases and V by 8 bases; bases with no gene match: 4. This CDR3 region has 14 residues. Germline lookup yields CDR1 MNHEY and CDR2 SMNVEV (reference sequence). The CDR3 DNA reads TGTGCCAGCCAGACAGGGGCAAACACCGGGGAGCTGTTTTTT. Translation: CASQTGANTGELFF.

This clonotype turned up a few times. The gene calls are TRBV7-9 and TRBJ2-5, with 14 bases fitting TRBD2. The J call is uncertain, as TRBJ2-1 better fits the DNA end. Per germline, CDR1 SEHNR and CDR2 FQNEAQ (reference sequence). CDR3 length: 15 amino acids. CDR3 region: CASSSGTSGSVEQFF. CDR3 coding DNA: TGTGCCAGCAGCTCAGGGACTAGCGGGAGTGTTGAGCAGTTCTTC.

This clonotype was picked up a small number of times. The chain links TRBV5-1 to TRBJ1-4; TRBD1 matches at 9 bases. The CDR3 is 14 residues long. Germline-derived CDR1 and CDR2 are SGHRS and YFSETQ. J was trimmed by 7 bases and V by 0 bases; bases with no gene match: 1. The CDR3 region has the DNA TGCGCCAGCAGCTTGGCGACAGGGGGTGAAAAACTGTTTTTT. This encodes CASSLATGGEKLFF.

This clonotype was picked up a small number of times. V usage is TRBV2 and J usage is TRBJ2-1; no clear D. Trimming stripped 7 bases from V and 1 base from J, with 14 bases between. The CDR3 consists of 15 residues. From germline, CDR1 is SNHLY and CDR2 FYNNEI. CDR3 amino acids: CASNPGWNSYNEQFF. CDR3 bases: TGTGCCAGCAACCCTGGGTGGAATTCCTACAATGAGCAGTTCTTC. Drawing the rest from reference TRBV2 and TRBJ2-1, the complete variable domain is EPEVTQTPSHQVTQMGQEVILRCVPISNHLYFYWYRQILGQKVEFLVSFYNNEISEKSEIFDDQFSVERPDGSNFTLKIRSTKLEDSAMYFCASNPGWNSYNEQFFGPGTRLTVL.

The chain couples TRBV4-2 to TRBJ2-3, with D possibly being TRBD2 (6 bases). Germline V gene lookup returns CDR1 LGHNA and CDR2 YNFKEQ. The CDR3 has 16 amino acids. V gave up 4 bases and J gave up 0 bases, with 14 bases separating them. CDR3 protein: CASSPSSGSSTDTQYF. CDR3 bases: TGTGCCAGCAGCCCCAGTAGCGGCTCTAGCACAGATACGCAGTATTTT.

This chain uses TRBV27 with TRBJ2-1, with TRBD1 as a possible D gene (5 bases). The J call is doubtful: the DNA matches TRBJ2-7 better. The CDR3 sequence is 13 residues long. Per germline, CDR1 MNHEY and CDR2 SMNVEV (reference sequence). The CDR3 loop reads CASSFAQGSEQYF. The CDR3 nucleotides are TGTGCCAGCAGTTTTGCCCAGGGCTCGGAGCAGTACTTC.